This T cell receptor (beta chain) was profiled in a study of blood T cell repertoires in COVID-19. As for the study in general: Sites across the United States, Italy and Spain contributed samples from acute and convalescent COVID-19. The analysed material was cDNA or gDNA that came from T cells, B-cell-depleted T cells, or PBMCs.

CDR3 length: 15 amino acids. After removal of 7 bases from V and 1 base from J, the junction contained 9 bases not matched to a gene. CDR1 is MNHEY and CDR2 is SMNVEV in the germline V gene (reference sequence). Method: immunoSEQ multiplex PCR; TCRdb's copy keeps in-frame clones and lacks some. The data hold about 140,000 clones, with under 80% observed a single time. The clonotype comes from an elderly man with acute or convalescent COVID-19. The sequencing input was peripheral blood. The chain couples TRBV27 to TRBJ1-1, with 7 bases that match TRBD1. CDR3 sequence (DNA): TGTGCCAGCATTATAAGGGGGCGACGGAACACTGAAGCTTTCTTT. As protein: CASIIRGRRNTEAFF.